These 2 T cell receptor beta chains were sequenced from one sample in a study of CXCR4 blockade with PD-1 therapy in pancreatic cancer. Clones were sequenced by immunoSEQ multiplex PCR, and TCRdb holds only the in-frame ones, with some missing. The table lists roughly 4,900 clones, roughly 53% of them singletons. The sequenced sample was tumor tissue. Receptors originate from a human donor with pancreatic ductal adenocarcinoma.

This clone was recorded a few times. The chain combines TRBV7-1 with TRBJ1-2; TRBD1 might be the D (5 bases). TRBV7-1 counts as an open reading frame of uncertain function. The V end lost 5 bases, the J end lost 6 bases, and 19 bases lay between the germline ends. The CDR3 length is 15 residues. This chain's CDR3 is CASSPVGTGSDGYTF. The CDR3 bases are TGTGCCAGCAGCCCGGTCGGGACTGGGAGCGATGGCTACACCTTC.

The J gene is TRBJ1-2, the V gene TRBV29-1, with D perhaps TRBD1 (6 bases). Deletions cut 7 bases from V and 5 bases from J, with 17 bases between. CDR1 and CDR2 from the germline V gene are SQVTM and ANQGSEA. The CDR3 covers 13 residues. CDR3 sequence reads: CSASLQGLYGYTF. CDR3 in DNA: TGCAGCGCCTCTCTACAGGGACTTTATGGCTACACCTTC.